This record concerns one T cell receptor beta chain sequence. Its cognate antigen is unknown. The time point is: persistent/refractory GD, antithyroid drugs over 5 years with positive TRAb. The authors made the TCR library using RNA they extracted from PBMCs. Those enrolled as patients came out of an endocrinology department in Xi'an, China. This sample was taken from a study of regulatory T cells in long-lasting Graves disease. Study at large: Those with persistent Graves' disease had received antithyroid drugs for over 5 years with positive TSH receptor antibodies.

Broader study findings: Compared with new cases, persistent Graves' patients showed reduced TCR diversity. Among the persistent patients, 2,500 to 3,000 public clonotypes were shared, more than the 750 to 1,000 shared among new patients.

Sequencing libraries for TCR beta were prepared with iRepertoire HTBI primers and Arm-PCR of CDR3 regions. MiXCR, run by TCRdb on the multiplex PCR reads, gives a single entry per CDR3 protein. The repertoire holds a few hundred thousand distinct CDR3 sequences, roughly 22% seen once, with under 15% in the top ten. This CDR3 is 15 amino acids long. The V gene end was trimmed by 4 bases and the J gene end by 7 bases; junction bases not matched to a gene: 6. Germline V gene lookup returns CDR1 SGDLS and CDR2 YYNGEE. This sample comprised peripheral blood mononuclear cells (PBMCs), obtained when the disease was refractory, from a patient treated with antithyroid drugs. The clonotype was recovered from a female donor with Graves disease. The J gene is TRBJ2-1, the V gene TRBV9; 12 bases agree with TRBD2. CDR3 region: CASSPLAGGQNEQFF. For the CDR3, the DNA is TGTGCCAGCAGCCCCCTAGCGGGAGGGCAGAATGAGCAGTTCTTC.